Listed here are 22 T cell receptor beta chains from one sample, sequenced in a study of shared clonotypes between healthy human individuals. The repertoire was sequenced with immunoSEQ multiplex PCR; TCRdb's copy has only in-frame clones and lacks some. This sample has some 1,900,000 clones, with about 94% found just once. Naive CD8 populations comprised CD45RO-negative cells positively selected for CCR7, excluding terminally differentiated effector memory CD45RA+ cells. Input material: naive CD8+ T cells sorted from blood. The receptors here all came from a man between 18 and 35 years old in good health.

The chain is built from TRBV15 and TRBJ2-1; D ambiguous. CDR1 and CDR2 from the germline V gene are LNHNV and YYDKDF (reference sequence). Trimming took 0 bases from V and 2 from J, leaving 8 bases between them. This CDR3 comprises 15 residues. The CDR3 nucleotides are TGTGCCACCAGCAGAGATGGCACCACCTACAATGAGCAGTTCTTC. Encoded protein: CATSRDGTTYNEQFF.

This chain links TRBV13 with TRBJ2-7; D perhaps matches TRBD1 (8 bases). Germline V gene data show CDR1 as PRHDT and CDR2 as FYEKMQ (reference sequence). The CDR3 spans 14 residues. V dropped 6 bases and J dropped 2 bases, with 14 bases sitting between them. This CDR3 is CASSNRGGPYEQYF. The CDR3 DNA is TGTGCCAGCAGTAACAGGGGGGGGCCCTACGAGCAGTACTTC.

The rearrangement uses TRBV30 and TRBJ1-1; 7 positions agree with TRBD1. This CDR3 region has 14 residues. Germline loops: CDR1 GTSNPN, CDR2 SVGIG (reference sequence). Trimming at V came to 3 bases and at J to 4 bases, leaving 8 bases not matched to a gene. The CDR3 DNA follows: TGTGCCTGGAGCCCTACAGGGGACCGCACTGAAGCTTTCTTT. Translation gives CAWSPTGDRTEAFF.

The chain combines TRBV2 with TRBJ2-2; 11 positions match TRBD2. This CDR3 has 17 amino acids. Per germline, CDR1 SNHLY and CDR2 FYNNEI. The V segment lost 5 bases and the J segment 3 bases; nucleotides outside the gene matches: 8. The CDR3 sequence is CASSMILAGGYTGELFF. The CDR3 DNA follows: TGTGCCAGCAGTATGATTCTAGCGGGAGGATACACCGGGGAGCTGTTTTTT.

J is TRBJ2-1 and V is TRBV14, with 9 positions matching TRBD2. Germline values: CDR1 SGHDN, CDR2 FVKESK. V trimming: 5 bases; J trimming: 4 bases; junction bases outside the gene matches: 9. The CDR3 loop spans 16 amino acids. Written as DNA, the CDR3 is TGTGCCAGCAGCTCCTTAGCGGGGGCCTTTTACAATGAGCAGTTCTTC. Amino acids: CASSSLAGAFYNEQFF.

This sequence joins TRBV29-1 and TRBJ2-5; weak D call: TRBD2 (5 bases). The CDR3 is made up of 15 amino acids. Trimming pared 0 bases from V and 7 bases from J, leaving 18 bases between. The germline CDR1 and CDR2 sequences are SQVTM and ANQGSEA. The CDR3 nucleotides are TGCAGCGTTGAAGAGAGGGTGTACAACCCTGGGACCCAGTACTTC. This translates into CSVEERVYNPGTQYF.

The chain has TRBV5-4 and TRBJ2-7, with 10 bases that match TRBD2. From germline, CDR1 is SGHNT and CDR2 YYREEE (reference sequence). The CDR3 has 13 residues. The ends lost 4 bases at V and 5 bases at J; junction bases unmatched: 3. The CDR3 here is CASSGTSDHEQYF. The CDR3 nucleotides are TGTGCCAGCAGCGGGACTAGCGACCACGAGCAGTACTTC.

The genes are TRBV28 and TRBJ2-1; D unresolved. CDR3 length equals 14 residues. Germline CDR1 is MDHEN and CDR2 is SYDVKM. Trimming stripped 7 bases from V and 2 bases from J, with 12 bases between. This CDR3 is CASNPEATYNEQFF. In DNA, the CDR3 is TGTGCCAGCAACCCCGAGGCGACCTACAATGAGCAGTTCTTC.

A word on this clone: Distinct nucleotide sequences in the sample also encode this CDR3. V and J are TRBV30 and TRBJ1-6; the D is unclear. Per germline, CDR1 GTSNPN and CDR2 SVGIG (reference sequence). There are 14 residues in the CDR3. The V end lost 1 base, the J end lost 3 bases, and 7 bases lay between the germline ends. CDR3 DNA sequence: TGTGCCTGGAGTGCGGAAAACTATAATTCACCCCTCCACTTT. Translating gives CAWSAENYNSPLHF.

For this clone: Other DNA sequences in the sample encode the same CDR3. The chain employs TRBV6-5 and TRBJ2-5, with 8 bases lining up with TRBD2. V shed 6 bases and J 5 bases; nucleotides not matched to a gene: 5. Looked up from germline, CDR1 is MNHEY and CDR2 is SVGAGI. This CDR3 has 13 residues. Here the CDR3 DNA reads TGTGCCAGCAGCCCCGGCGGGGGGGAGACCCAGTACTTC. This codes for CASSPGGGETQYF.

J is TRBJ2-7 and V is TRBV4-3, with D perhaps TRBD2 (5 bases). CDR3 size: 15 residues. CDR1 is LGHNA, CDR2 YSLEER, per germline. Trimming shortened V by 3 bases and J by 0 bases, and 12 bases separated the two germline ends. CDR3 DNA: TGCGCCAGCAGCCAGAGGGCCAAGAGCTCCTACGAGCAGTACTTC. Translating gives CASSQRAKSSYEQYF.

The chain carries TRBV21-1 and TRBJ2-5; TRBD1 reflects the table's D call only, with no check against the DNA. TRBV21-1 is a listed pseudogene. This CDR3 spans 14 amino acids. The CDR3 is CASSKDNSQETQYF. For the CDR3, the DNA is TGTGCCAGCAGCAAAGATAACAGCCAAGAGACCCAGTACTTC.

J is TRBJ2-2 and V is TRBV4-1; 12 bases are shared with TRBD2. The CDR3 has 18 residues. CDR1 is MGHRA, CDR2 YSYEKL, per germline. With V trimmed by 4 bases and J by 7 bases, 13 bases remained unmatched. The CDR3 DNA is TGCGCCAGCAGCCCACACGGCGGAACTAGCGGGAGGTACGGGGAGCTGTTTTTT. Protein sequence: CASSPHGGTSGRYGELFF.

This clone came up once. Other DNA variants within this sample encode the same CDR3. The DNA of the CDR3 is TGTGCCAGCAGCTTTTCCACCGATACGCAGTATTTT. This sequence encodes CASSFSTDTQYF. The rearrangement uses TRBV9 and TRBJ2-3; D is unclear. Trimming shortened V by 4 bases and J by 6 bases, and 9 bases separated the two germline ends. The CDR3 runs to 12 residues. CDR1 is SGDLS, CDR2 YYNGEE, per germline.

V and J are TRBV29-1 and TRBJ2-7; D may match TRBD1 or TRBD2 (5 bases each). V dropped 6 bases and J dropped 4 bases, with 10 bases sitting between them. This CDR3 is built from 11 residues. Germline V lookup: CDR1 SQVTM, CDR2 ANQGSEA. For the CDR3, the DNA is TGCAGCGTCACCGGGGCATACGAGCAGTACTTC. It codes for CSVTGAYEQYF.

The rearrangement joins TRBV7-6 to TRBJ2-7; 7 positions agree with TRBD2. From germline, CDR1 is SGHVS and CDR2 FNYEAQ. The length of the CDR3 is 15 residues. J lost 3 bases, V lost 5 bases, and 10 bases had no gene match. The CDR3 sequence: CASSTSGGPIYEQYF. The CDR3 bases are TGTGCCAGCAGCACCTCGGGGGGACCGATCTACGAGCAGTACTTC.

The CDR3, as DNA: TGTGCCAGCAGCCCCGTAGCGGAATCGTGGGAGACCCAGTACTTC. Amino acid sequence: CASSPVAESWETQYF. The chain combines TRBV7-9 with TRBJ2-5, with D perhaps TRBD2 (6 bases). CDR3 length: 15 amino acids. Trimming cost V 5 bases and J 5 bases, with 18 bases left between them. The germline V gene encodes CDR1 SEHNR and CDR2 FQNEAQ (reference sequence).

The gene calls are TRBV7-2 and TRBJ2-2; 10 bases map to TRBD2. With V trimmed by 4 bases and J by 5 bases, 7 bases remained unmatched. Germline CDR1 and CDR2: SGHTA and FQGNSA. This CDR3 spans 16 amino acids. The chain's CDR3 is CASSSASGSWTGELFF. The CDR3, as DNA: TGTGCCAGCAGCTCTGCTAGCGGGAGTTGGACCGGGGAGCTGTTTTTT.

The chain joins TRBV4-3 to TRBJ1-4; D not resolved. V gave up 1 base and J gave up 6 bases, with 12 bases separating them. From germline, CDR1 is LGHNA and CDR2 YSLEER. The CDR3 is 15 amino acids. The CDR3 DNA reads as TGCGCCAGCAGCCAAGTATCGTCCGGGGATGAAAAACTGTTTTTT. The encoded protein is CASSQVSSGDEKLFF.

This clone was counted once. As DNA, the CDR3 is TGTGCCAGCAGCGTAGGTTCACTAGCGGGAGGCGAGCAGTACTTC. Its translation is CASSVGSLAGGEQYF. The chain recombines TRBV9 with TRBJ2-7; 12 bases fit TRBD2. J was trimmed by 6 bases and V by 0 bases; bases with no gene match: 4. The germline V gene has CDR1 SGDLS and CDR2 YYNGEE. This CDR3 comprises 15 residues.

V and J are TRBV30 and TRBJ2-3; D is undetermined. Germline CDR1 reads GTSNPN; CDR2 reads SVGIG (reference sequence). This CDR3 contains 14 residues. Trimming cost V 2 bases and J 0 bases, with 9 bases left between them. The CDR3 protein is CAWSRSVSTDTQYF. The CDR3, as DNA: TGTGCCTGGAGTCGGTCAGTCAGCACAGATACGCAGTATTTT.

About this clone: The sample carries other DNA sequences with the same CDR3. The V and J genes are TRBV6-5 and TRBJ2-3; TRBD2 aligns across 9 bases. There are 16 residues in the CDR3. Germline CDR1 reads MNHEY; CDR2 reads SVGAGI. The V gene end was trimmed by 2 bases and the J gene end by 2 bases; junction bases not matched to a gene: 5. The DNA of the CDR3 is TGTGCCAGCAGTTACGGGGCGGGGGGGCTCACAGATACGCAGTATTTT. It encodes CASSYGAGGLTDTQYF.